Presented here are 24 T cell receptor beta chains from one specimen sequenced in a study of CD8 T cells in ankylosing spondylitis. TCRdb ran MiXCR on the 5' RACE reads and lists one entry per CDR3 protein. In the table there are 200,000 or so distinct CDR3 sequences, 10% to 15% of which are singletons. Sample: blood, either unsorted or a sorted T cell fraction (not recorded which). These receptors were taken from a female donor with ankylosing spondylitis or in good health (not recorded which).

This rearrangement joins TRBV7-9 to TRBJ1-6; D gene uncertain. The CDR3 runs 15 residues. CDR1 and CDR2 (germline): SEHNR, FQNEAQ (reference sequence). Deletions cut 5 bases from V and 5 bases from J, with 13 bases between. CDR3: CASSEGGYDNSPLHF. In DNA form, the CDR3 reads TGTGCCAGCAGCGAGGGAGGGTATGATAATTCACCCCTCCACTTT.

The gene calls are TRBV20-1 and TRBJ2-5; possibly TRBD2 for D (5 bases). The CDR3 has 15 amino acids. Trimming took 4 bases from V and 2 from J, leaving 17 bases between them. Germline CDR1 DFQATT, CDR2 SNEGSKA (reference sequence). Here the CDR3 reads CSATAPTPGQETQYF. DNA for the CDR3: TGCAGTGCTACGGCCCCCACCCCGGGACAAGAGACCCAGTACTTC.

This clonotype has just a few counts. This chain joins TRBV15 and TRBJ1-1; maybe TRBD1 (5 bases). The germline gives CDR1 LNHNV, CDR2 YYDKDF (reference sequence). Trimming stripped 0 bases from V and 6 bases from J, with 11 bases between. The CDR3 length is 14 residues. CDR3 residues: CATSRDRWGAEAFF. CDR3 sequence (DNA): TGTGCCACCAGCAGAGATCGGTGGGGGGCTGAAGCTTTCTTT.

This clonotype was observed many times. V and J are TRBV12-3 or TRBV12-4 and TRBJ1-1, with D unresolved. V lost 6 bases and J 5 bases, leaving 10 bases between the germline ends. The CDR3 sequence is 12 residues long. CDR3 region: CASSPGWTEAFF. The CDR3 coding sequence is TGTGCCAGCAGCCCGGGGTGGACTGAAGCTTTCTTT.

V gene TRBV5-1 combines with J gene TRBJ2-4; D possibly matches TRBD1 or TRBD2 (5 bases each). The CDR3 sequence is 18 residues long. Germline lookup yields CDR1 SGHRS and CDR2 YFSETQ. V was trimmed by 5 bases and J by 0 bases, leaving 21 bases between them. CDR3 in DNA: TGCGCCAGCAGTCTGCTACCACCGGGACCACTAGCCAAAAACATTCAGTACTTC. Its protein product is CASSLLPPGPLAKNIQYF. Full variable domain (outside the CDR3, taken from reference TRBV5-1 and TRBJ2-4): KAGVTQTPRYLIKTRGQQVTLSCSPISGHRSVSWYQQTPGQGLQFLFEYFSETQRNKGNFPGRFSGRQFSNSRSEMNVSTLELGDSALYLCASSLLPPGPLAKNIQYFGAGTRLSVL.

This clonotype occurred a few times. V usage is TRBV5-4 and J usage is TRBJ2-5; no reliable D call. CDR3 length: 12 residues. CDR1 is SGHNT, CDR2 YYREEE, per germline (reference sequence). V was shortened by 4 bases and J by 3 bases, with 7 bases between the two germline ends. The CDR3 here is CASSLPKETQYF. CDR3 nucleotide sequence: TGTGCCAGCAGCCTACCCAAAGAGACCCAGTACTTC.

This clonotype appeared many times. The chain is built from TRBV6-5 and TRBJ1-1; D remains unclear. Trimming pared 3 bases from V and 4 bases from J, leaving 12 bases between. CDR1 MNHEY and CDR2 SVGAGI come from the germline V gene. The CDR3 loop spans 14 amino acids. The CDR3 region has the DNA TGTGCCAGCAGTTATCAGGCTGTCGGCACTGAAGCTTTCTTT. Its translation: CASSYQAVGTEAFF.

This clonotype was observed at least ten times. V and J are TRBV6-1 and TRBJ2-3; the D gene is possibly TRBD2 (7 bases). CDR1 and CDR2 from the germline V gene are MNHNS and SASEGT. V lost 8 bases, J lost 5 bases, and 20 bases lay in between. This CDR3 has 15 amino acids. In nucleotides, the CDR3 is TGTGCCAGCGGGGGGGCTGCGGGAGTGGAAGATACGCAGTATTTT. Its protein product is CASGGAAGVEDTQYF.

Ten or more counts support this clonotype. This sequence joins TRBV7-2 and TRBJ2-1; D gene ambiguous. Trimming took 1 base from V and 5 from J, leaving 6 bases between them. Germline V lookup: CDR1 SGHTA, CDR2 FQGNSA. The CDR3 contains 13 residues. The CDR3 region is CASSLGSNNEQFF. The CDR3 coding sequence is TGTGCCAGCAGCTTAGGATCCAACAATGAGCAGTTCTTC.

This clonotype came up a few times. The chain recombines TRBV7-2 with TRBJ2-7; D not resolved. The germline V gene has CDR1 SGHTA and CDR2 FQGNSA. Trimming shortened V by 8 bases and J by 1 base, and 6 bases separated the two germline ends. This CDR3 comprises 11 residues. This chain's CDR3 is CASARSYEQYF. The DNA of the CDR3 is TGTGCCAGCGCTCGTTCCTACGAGCAGTACTTC.

Many counts were recorded for this clonotype. The rearrangement joins TRBV10-3 to TRBJ1-4; no clear D. Germline CDR1 ENHRY, CDR2 SYGVKD. CDR3 length equals 13 residues. The germline V and J ends were trimmed by 5 bases and 8 bases, with 12 bases remaining between them. CDR3 sequence reads: CAISQSGGEKLFF. In DNA, the CDR3 is TGTGCCATCAGTCAGAGTGGTGGCGAAAAACTGTTTTTT.

This clonotype was counted at least ten times. V is TRBV27 and J is TRBJ1-1; 8 positions agree with TRBD1. With 5 bases clipped from V and 3 bases from J, the junction kept 17 bases outside the gene matches. The germline V gene encodes CDR1 MNHEY and CDR2 SMNVEV (reference sequence). The CDR3 spans 18 residues. The CDR3 DNA is TGTGCCAGCAGTCCCTCCGGACAGGGAGTTGGGGAGGACACTGAAGCTTTCTTT. It specifies CASSPSGQGVGEDTEAFF.

This clonotype was detected ten times or more. The CDR3 region is CASSTGQVTNTEAFF. The CDR3 DNA is TGCGCCAGCAGCACCGGACAGGTGACGAACACTGAAGCTTTCTTT. The gene calls are TRBV5-1 and TRBJ1-1; 7 bases line up with TRBD1. CDR1 and CDR2 from the germline V gene are SGHRS and YFSETQ. The CDR3 is made up of 15 amino acids. Germline trimming cut 4 bases from V and 1 base from J; bases unmatched to any gene: 7. The full variable domain, completed using reference TRBV5-1 and TRBJ1-1, is KAGVTQTPRYLIKTRGQQVTLSCSPISGHRSVSWYQQTPGQGLQFLFEYFSETQRNKGNFPGRFSGRQFSNSRSEMNVSTLELGDSALYLCASSTGQVTNTEAFFGQGTRLTVV.

The chain employs TRBV30 and TRBJ2-5; D gene uncertain. The CDR3 extends over 10 amino acids. Trimming left V 4 bases short and J 5 bases short, with 5 bases between. Per the germline V gene, CDR1 is GTSNPN and CDR2 is SVGIG (reference sequence). For the CDR3, the DNA is TGTGCCTGGACTGGGGAGACCCAGTACTTC. It is translated as CAWTGETQYF.

About this clonotype: A read error may be the cause here, since a much bigger clone is one base away. This sequence joins TRBV12-3 or TRBV12-4 and TRBJ2-7; no definite D call. The CDR3 has 14 amino acids. This CDR3 reads CASSRDGASYEQHF. CDR3 bases: TGTGCCAGCAGTCGAGACGGTGCCTCCTACGAGCAGCACTTC.

This clonotype was seen many times. The genes are TRBV6-1 and TRBJ1-5; no reliable D call. The CDR3 is 15 residues long. Germline V lookup: CDR1 MNHNS, CDR2 SASEGT. V was pared by 7 bases and J by 1 base, with 14 bases between. The CDR3 here is CASKSAGVSNQPQHF. The DNA of the CDR3 is TGTGCCAGCAAATCGGCTGGGGTAAGCAATCAGCCCCAGCATTTT.

J is TRBJ2-1 and V is TRBV21-1; the tabulated D call, TRBD2, remains unverified against the DNA. TRBV21-1 is a pseudogene. The CDR3 is made up of 13 amino acids. Written as DNA, the CDR3 is TGTGCCGAGAGGGACTTTAAATCGAATGAGCAGTTCTTC. It translates to CAERDFKSNEQFF.

This rearrangement joins TRBV13 to TRBJ2-1; 10 positions match TRBD2. The CDR3 consists of 15 residues. Trimming took 5 bases from V and 7 from J; bases not matched to a gene: 8. CDR1 PRHDT and CDR2 FYEKMQ come from the germline V gene (reference sequence). The CDR3 region is CASSPKPGLANEQFF. The CDR3, as DNA: TGTGCCAGCAGCCCGAAGCCGGGACTAGCGAATGAGCAGTTCTTC.

Worth noting for this clonotype: A read error is possible here, since a much larger clone lies one base away. In this CDR3 the conserved last residue, phenylalanine or tryptophan, is missing, so a read error is likely. The rearrangement uses TRBV4-2 and TRBJ2-7; D unclear. The V and J ends lost 2 bases and 2 bases respectively, with 7 bases between them. From germline, CDR1 is LGHNA and CDR2 YNFKEQ. The CDR3 extends over 13 amino acids. The CDR3 is CASSQRDPYEQYL. The CDR3 DNA reads TGTGCCAGCAGCCAACGAGACCCCTACGAGCAGTACCTC.

This clonotype has at least ten counts. This chain connects TRBV7-9 to TRBJ1-4, with 7 bases matching TRBD1. Germline CDR1 reads SEHNR; CDR2 reads FQNEAQ (reference sequence). The CDR3 has 13 residues. V shed 8 bases and J 7 bases; nucleotides not matched to a gene: 7. CDR3 nucleotide sequence: TGTGCCAGCTTACGGGACAGTAGTGAAAAACTGTTTTTT. Amino acid sequence: CASLRDSSEKLFF. Using reference TRBV7-9 and TRBJ1-4 for the parts outside the CDR3, the full variable domain is DTGVSQNPRHKITKRGQNVTFRCDPISEHNRLYWYRQTLGQGPEFLTYFQNEAQLEKSRLLSDRFSAERPKGSFSTLEIQRTEQGDSAMYLCASLRDSSEKLFFGSGTQLSVL.

This clonotype was counted only a few times. Germline and junction disagree at one end, which may indicate a read error. This chain connects TRBV20-1 to TRBJ2-7; D is ambiguous. Germline V gives CDR1 DFQATT, CDR2 SNEGSKA (reference sequence). This CDR3 has 13 amino acids. DNA of the CDR3: TGCAGTGCTAGCGACACAGCAACCTACGAGGAGTACTTC. Protein: CSASDTATYEEYF.

There are many counts of this clonotype. The chain uses TRBV7-2 and TRBJ2-7; D gene uncertain. The CDR3 consists of 13 residues. V was cut by 1 base and J by 7 bases, with 11 bases left in between. Germline CDR1 and CDR2: SGHTA and FQGNSA. The CDR3 DNA is TGTGCCAGCAGCTTAGTCGAGGAAAGAGAGCAGTACTTC. Residues: CASSLVEEREQYF.

This clonotype was found many times. In DNA form, the CDR3 reads TGTGCCAGCAGTGAGTGGACCGCGAACACCGGGGAGCTGTTTTTT. The encoded protein is CASSEWTANTGELFF. The V gene is TRBV2, the J gene TRBJ2-2; no clear D. Deletions cut 3 bases from V and 0 bases from J, with 8 bases between. The CDR3 runs 15 residues. Germline values: CDR1 SNHLY, CDR2 FYNNEI.

In this sample, this clonotype turned up many times. The rearrangement joins TRBV20-1 to TRBJ2-5, with D tentatively TRBD1 or TRBD2 (5 bases each). The germline V and J ends were trimmed by 3 bases and 1 base, with 12 bases remaining between them. CDR1 is DFQATT, CDR2 SNEGSKA, per germline (reference sequence). The CDR3 is 14 amino acids. Here the CDR3 reads CSARVGTAQETQYF. The CDR3 region has the DNA TGCAGTGCTAGGGTGGGGACGGCCCAAGAGACCCAGTACTTC.